This T cell receptor beta chain was sequenced during a study of shared clonotypes between healthy human individuals. Whole-study findings and limits: Approximately 4.5% was the fraction of naive CD4 clonotypes found shared across a few donors. Estimated richness was generally greater in naive than memory subsets.

Sorted-subset replicate PCR reactions contained 200 to 250 ng DNA, corresponding to tens of thousands of T cell genomes. Assay used: immunoSEQ multiplex PCR; TCRdb lists only in-frame clones, some missing. The sample consists of about 1 million clones, about 75% of them appearing once. The CDR3 is made up of 14 amino acids. With 4 bases removed from V and 6 bases from J, the gap between germline ends came to 12 bases. Germline CDR1 reads SGHVS; CDR2 reads FNYEAQ. A word on this clone: Its antigen is unidentified.

The receptor was isolated from a man in his late teens or twenties in good health. The sequenced sample consisted of memory CD4+ T cells sorted from blood. Regarding subset: CD45RA-negative fraction. The chain uses TRBV7-6 and TRBJ2-2; D not certain. CDR3 in DNA: TGTGCCAGCAGCTACGAAGACCGGGCCGGGGAGCTGTTTTTT. Its translation: CASSYEDRAGELFF.